Below are 9 T cell receptor beta chains sequenced from a single sample in a study of blood T cell repertoires in COVID-19. This table comes from immunoSEQ multiplex PCR, and its TCRdb copy is limited to in-frame clones, with some not included. This table has about 99,000 clones, less than 90% appearing once. What was sequenced was peripheral blood. These receptors were collected from a human donor in a cohort sampled during active COVID-19.

This clone was recorded a few times. The chain carries TRBV19 and TRBJ1-5; 7 positions agree with TRBD1. Trimming took 6 bases from V and 0 from J; bases not matched to a gene: 5. Per germline, CDR1 LNHDA and CDR2 SQIVND (reference sequence). This CDR3 region has 15 residues. CDR3 DNA sequence: TGTGCCAGTAGCTCCAGGGGGTATAGCAATCAGCCCCAGCATTTT. Translation: CASSSRGYSNQPQHF.

The chain links TRBV28 to TRBJ1-3, with TRBD1 matching over 9 bases. The CDR3 consists of 13 residues. The germline V gene encodes CDR1 MDHEN and CDR2 SYDVKM. V was clipped by 9 bases and J by 4 bases; unmatched bases: 4. Here the CDR3 DNA reads TGTGCCAGGGGGGACAGGGCCGGAAACACCATATATTTT. Residues: CARGDRAGNTIYF.

J is TRBJ1-5 and V is TRBV3-1 (or the pseudogene TRBV3-2); 9 bases are shared with TRBD1. Germline V gene data show CDR1 as LGHDT and CDR2 as YNNKEL (reference sequence). The CDR3 contains 15 residues. Trimming cost V 4 bases and J 3 bases; bases outside gene matches: 4. CDR3 in amino acids: CASSPGQGFNQPQHF. The CDR3 DNA reads TGTGCCAGCAGCCCAGGACAGGGGTTCAATCAGCCCCAGCATTTT.

This clone turned up a few times. J is TRBJ1-2 and V is TRBV6-1; maybe TRBD1 (5 bases). The CDR3 is 15 residues long. The germline gives CDR1 MNHNS, CDR2 SASEGT. The V end was cut by 0 bases, the J end by 0 bases, with 8 bases between. Here the CDR3 DNA reads TGTGCCAGCAGTGAAGCCGGACAAGCTAACTATGGCTACACCTTC. Protein product: CASSEAGQANYGYTF.

The V call is TRBV2, the J call TRBJ1-1, with D unclear. The CDR3 totals 13 residues. V was shortened by 4 bases and J by 3 bases, with 9 bases between the two germline ends. Per the germline V gene, CDR1 is SNHLY and CDR2 is FYNNEI. The CDR3 sequence is CASSGESDTEAFF. Here the CDR3 DNA reads TGTGCCAGCAGTGGGGAGTCGGACACTGAAGCTTTCTTT.

This clone was counted only a few times. The V call is TRBV19, the J call TRBJ2-7; D call uncertain. V was shortened by 3 bases and J by 0 bases, with 9 bases between the two germline ends. Per the germline V gene, CDR1 is LNHDA and CDR2 is SQIVND (reference sequence). The CDR3 is 14 residues long. The CDR3 spells CASSIGSLSYEQYF. Written as DNA, the CDR3 is TGTGCCAGTAGTATCGGGTCGCTCTCCTACGAGCAGTACTTC.

The rearrangement joins TRBV6-5 to TRBJ2-1, with 7 positions matching TRBD1. The CDR3 runs 13 residues. V was pared by 7 bases and J by 4 bases, with 4 bases of the junction left unmatched. Germline V gives CDR1 MNHEY, CDR2 SVGAGI. The CDR3: CASNRGPYNEQFF. CDR3 nucleotide sequence: TGTGCCAGCAACAGGGGCCCTTACAATGAGCAGTTCTTC.

V usage is TRBV7-6 and J usage is TRBJ2-5; 10 nucleotides line up with TRBD1. V dropped 1 base and J dropped 2; count of bases not matched to a gene: 1. Germline CDR1 is SGHVS and CDR2 is FNYEAQ. CDR3 length: 15 amino acids. The CDR3 sequence: CASSLGTGGQETQYF. CDR3 bases: TGTGCCAGCAGCTTAGGGACAGGGGGACAAGAGACCCAGTACTTC.

The chain joins TRBV28 to TRBJ2-1; 9 bases map to TRBD1. Germline lookup yields CDR1 MDHEN and CDR2 SYDVKM. The CDR3 loop spans 15 amino acids. V shed 2 bases, J shed 8 bases, and the junction held 7 bases outside the gene matches. The CDR3 protein is CASSLGTGIEDEQFF. The CDR3 bases are TGTGCCAGCAGTTTAGGGACAGGGATTGAGGATGAGCAGTTCTTC. Based on the CDR3 plus reference TRBV28 and TRBJ2-1, the full variable domain is DVKVTQSSRYLVKRTGEKVFLECVQDMDHENMFWYRQDPGLGLRLIYFSYDVKMKEKGDIPEGYSVSREKKERFSLILESASTNQTSMYLCASSLGTGIEDEQFFGPGTRLTVL.